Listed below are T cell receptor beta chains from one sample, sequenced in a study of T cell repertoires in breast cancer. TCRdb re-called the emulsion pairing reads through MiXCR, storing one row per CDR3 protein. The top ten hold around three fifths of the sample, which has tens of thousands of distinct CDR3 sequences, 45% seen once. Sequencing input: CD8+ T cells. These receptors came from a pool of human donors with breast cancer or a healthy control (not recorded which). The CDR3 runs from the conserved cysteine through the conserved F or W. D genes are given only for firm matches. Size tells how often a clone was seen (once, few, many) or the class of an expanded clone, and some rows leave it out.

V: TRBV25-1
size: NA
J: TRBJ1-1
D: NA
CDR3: CASSEYGRDTEAFF
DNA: TGCGCCAGCAGTGAATACGGCAGGGACACTGAAGCTTTCTTT

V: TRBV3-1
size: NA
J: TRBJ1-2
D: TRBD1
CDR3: CASSPDGTVVYGYTF
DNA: TGTGCCAGCAGCCCCGACGGGACAGTAGTTTATGGCTACACCTTC

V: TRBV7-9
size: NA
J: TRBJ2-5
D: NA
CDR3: CASSWGEETQYF
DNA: TGTGCCAGCAGCTGGGGTGAAGAGACCCAGTACTTC

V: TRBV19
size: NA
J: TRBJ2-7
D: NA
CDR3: CASSMGWATAYEQYF
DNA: TGTGCCAGTAGTATGGGGTGGGCGACGGCGTACGAGCAGTACTTC

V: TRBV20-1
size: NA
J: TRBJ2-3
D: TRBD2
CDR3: CSAWTSGRGVTDTQYF
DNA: TGCAGTGCTTGGACTAGCGGGAGAGGAGTCACAGATACGCAGTATTTT

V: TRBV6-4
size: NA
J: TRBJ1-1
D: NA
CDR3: CASRKGHLNTEAFF
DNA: TGTGCCAGCAGGAAGGGACACCTGAACACTGAAGCTTTCTTT

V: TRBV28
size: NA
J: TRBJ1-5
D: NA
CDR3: CASSSEGQVEPQHF
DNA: TGTGCCAGCAGTTCGGAGGGACAAGTGGAGCCCCAGCATTTT

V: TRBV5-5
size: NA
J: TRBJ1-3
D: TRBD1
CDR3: CASSGQASSGNTIYF
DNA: TGTGCCAGCAGCGGACAGGCGAGCTCTGGAAACACCATATATTTT

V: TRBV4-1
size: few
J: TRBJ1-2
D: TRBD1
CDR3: CASSQRQGTNYGYTF
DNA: TGCGCCAGCAGCCAAAGACAGGGGACTAACTATGGCTACACCTTC

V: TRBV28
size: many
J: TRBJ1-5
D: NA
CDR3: CASSLGGWSNQPQHF
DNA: TGTGCCAGCAGTTTAGGAGGGTGGAGCAATCAGCCCCAGCATTTT

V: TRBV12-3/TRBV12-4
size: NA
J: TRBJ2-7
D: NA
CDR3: CASSRGRSYEQYF
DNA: TGTGCCAGCAGTCGGGGCAGGTCCTACGAGCAGTACTTC

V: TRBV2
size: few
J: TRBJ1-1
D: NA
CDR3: CASRMNTEAFF
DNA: TGTGCCAGTCGCATGAACACTGAAGCTTTCTTT

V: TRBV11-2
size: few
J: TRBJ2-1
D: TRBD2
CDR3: CASGDYDEQFF
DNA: TGTGCCAGCGGGGACTACGATGAGCAGTTCTTC

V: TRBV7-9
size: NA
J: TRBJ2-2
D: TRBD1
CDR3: CASSFRQGWTGELFF
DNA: TGTGCCAGCAGCTTCCGACAGGGATGGACCGGGGAGCTGTTTTTT

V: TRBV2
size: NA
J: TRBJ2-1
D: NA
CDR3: CASSGGRNSYNEQFF
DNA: TGTGCCAGCAGTGGAGGGAGAAACTCCTACAATGAGCAGTTCTTC

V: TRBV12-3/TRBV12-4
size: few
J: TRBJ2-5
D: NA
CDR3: CASSKRLGVETQYF
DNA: TGTGCCAGCAGTAAACGACTAGGTGTCGAGACCCAGTACTTC

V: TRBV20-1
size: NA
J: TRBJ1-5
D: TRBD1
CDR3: CSARSTGEQPQHF
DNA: TGCAGTGCTAGATCGACAGGGGAACAGCCCCAGCATTTT

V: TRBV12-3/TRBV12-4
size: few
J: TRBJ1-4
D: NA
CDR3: CASSFRSLGSTNEKLFF
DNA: TGTGCCAGCAGTTTTCGCTCGTTAGGGAGCACTAATGAAAAACTGTTTTTT

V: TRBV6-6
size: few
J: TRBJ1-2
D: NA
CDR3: CASTVDYRGNYGYTF
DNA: TGTGCCAGCACAGTTGACTACCGGGGTAACTATGGCTACACCTTC

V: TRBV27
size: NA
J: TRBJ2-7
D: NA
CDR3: CASSWGRGGEQYF
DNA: TGTGCCAGCAGTTGGGGCAGGGGAGGCGAGCAGTACTTC

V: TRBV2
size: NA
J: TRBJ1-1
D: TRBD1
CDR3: CASSYRGLNTEAFF
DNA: TGTGCCAGCAGTTACAGGGGCCTGAACACTGAAGCTTTCTTT

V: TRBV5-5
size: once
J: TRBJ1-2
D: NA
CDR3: CASSFPGSSNSEGYTF
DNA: TGTGCCAGCAGCTTCCCGGGGAGCTCCAACTCCGAAGGCTACACCTTC

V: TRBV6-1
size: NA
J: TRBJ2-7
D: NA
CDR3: CASSPGQLGEQYF
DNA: TGTGCCAGCAGCCCCGGACAGTTAGGCGAGCAGTACTTC